What follows describes a single TCR beta chain. Its antigen is unidentified. The protocol was immunoSEQ multiplex PCR, while the TCRdb copy is restricted to in-frame clones and leaves out a portion. The top ten clones hold 15% to 20% of a sample with roughly 58,000 clones, roughly 85% of them seen once. This sample is drawn from a study of T cell responses to AZD1222 COVID-19 vaccine. Whole-study findings and limits: Only a handful of AZD1222 recipients, several in all, had baseline seropositivity.

The CDR3 runs 14 residues. The germline V gene has CDR1 MGHDK and CDR2 SYGVNS. With V trimmed by 4 bases and J by 4 bases, 4 bases remained unmatched. The TCR originated in an adult in good health. The chain uses TRBV25-1 and TRBJ1-1; 9 bases fit TRBD1. The sequencing used peripheral blood, collected on day 0 of MenACWY control vaccination. The CDR3 sequence is CASSAGTGSTEAFF. As DNA, the CDR3 is TGTGCCAGCAGTGCCGGGACAGGGAGCACTGAAGCTTTCTTT.